Below are 2 T cell receptor beta chains sequenced from a single sample in a study of a mutant IDH1 vaccine in newly diagnosed glioma. The antigens these receptors bind are not known. Profiled with immunoSEQ multiplex PCR; TCRdb holds only in-frame clones, not every one. The sample lists 45,000 to 65,000 clones; roughly nine tenths were seen once. Time point specified: week 11, during vaccination. Topical imiquimod was applied with each vaccine dose, which held 300 ug of mutant IDH1 20-mer peptide. Sequenced here: PBMCs, sampled from a glioma patient whose treatment included an IDH1 peptide vaccine. These receptors were obtained from a man aged 45-65 years with glioma.

This clone has only one observation. The V and J genes are TRBV20-1 and TRBJ1-2; D gene unclear. Trimming left V 6 bases short and J 7 bases short, with 9 bases between. This CDR3 has 10 amino acids. Germline V gene data show CDR1 as DFQATT and CDR2 as SNEGSKA (reference sequence). CDR3: CSAAGPGYTF. CDR3 bases: TGCAGTGCAGCAGGTCCTGGCTACACCTTC.

The chain is built from TRBV6-1 and TRBJ2-1; a possible D gene is TRBD2 (6 bases). Trimming removed 2 bases from V and 0 bases from J, with 8 bases in between. CDR3 length equals 15 residues. Germline CDR1 reads MNHNS; CDR2 reads SASEGT. DNA of the CDR3: TGTGCCAGCAGTGAACAGGGACTCTCCTACAATGAGCAGTTCTTC. Protein: CASSEQGLSYNEQFF.